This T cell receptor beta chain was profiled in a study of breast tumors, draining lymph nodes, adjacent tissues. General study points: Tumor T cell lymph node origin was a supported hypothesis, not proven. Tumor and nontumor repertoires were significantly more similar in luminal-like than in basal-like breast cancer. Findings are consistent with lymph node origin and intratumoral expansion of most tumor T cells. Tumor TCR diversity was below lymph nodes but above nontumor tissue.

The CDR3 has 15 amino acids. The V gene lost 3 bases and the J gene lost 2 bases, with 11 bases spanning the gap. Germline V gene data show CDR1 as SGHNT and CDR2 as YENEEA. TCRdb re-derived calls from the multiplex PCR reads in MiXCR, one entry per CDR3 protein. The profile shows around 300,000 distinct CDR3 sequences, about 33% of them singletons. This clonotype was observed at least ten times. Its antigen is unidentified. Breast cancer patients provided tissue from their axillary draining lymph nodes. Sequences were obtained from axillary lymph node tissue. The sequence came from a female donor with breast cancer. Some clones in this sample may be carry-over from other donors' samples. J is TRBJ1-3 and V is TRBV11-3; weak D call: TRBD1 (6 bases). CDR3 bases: TGTGCCAGCAGCTTCGGGGGCGAGCCTGGAAACACCATATATTTT. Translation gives CASSFGGEPGNTIYF.